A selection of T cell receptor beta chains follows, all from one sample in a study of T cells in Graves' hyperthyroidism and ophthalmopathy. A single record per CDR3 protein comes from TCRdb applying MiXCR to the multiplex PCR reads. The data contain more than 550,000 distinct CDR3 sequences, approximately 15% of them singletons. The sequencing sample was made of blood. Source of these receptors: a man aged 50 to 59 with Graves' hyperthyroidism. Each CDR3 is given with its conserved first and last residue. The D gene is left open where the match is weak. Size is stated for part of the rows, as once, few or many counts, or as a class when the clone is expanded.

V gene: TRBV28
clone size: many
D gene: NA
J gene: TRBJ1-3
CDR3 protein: CASNQASRSGNTIYF
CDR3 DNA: TGTGCCAGCAATCAGGCATCCCGCTCTGGAAACACCATATATTTT

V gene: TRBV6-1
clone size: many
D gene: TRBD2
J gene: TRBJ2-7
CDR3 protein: CATQQREGYEQYF
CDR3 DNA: TGTGCCACCCAACAGCGGGAGGGCTACGAGCAGTACTTC

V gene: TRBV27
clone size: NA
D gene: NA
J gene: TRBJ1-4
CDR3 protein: CASSSGAAGGKLFF
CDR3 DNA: TGTGCCAGCAGTTCAGGGGCGGCGGGAGGAAAACTGTTTTTT

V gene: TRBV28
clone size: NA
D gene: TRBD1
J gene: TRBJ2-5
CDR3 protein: CASSPLSGQGGETQYF
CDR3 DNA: TGTGCCAGCAGTCCATTATCGGGACAGGGGGGGGAGACCCAGTACTTC

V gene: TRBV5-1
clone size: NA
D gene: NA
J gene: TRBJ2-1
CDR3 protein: CASSLVEYGYNEQFF
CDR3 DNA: TGCGCCAGCAGCTTGGTAGAGTATGGGTACAATGAGCAGTTCTTC

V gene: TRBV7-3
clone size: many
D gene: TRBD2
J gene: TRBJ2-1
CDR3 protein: CASSTGTRLNEQFF
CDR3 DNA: TGTGCCAGCAGCACAGGGACTAGACTCAATGAGCAGTTCTTC

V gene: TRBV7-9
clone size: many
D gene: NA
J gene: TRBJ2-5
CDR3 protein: CASSQGLDETQYF
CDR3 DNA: TGTGCCAGCAGCCAGGGGCTAGACGAGACCCAGTACTTC

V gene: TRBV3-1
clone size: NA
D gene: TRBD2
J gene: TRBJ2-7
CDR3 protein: CASSSLETSGGVEQYF
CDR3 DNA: TGTGCCAGCAGCTCCTTAGAGACTAGCGGAGGGGTGGAGCAGTACTTC

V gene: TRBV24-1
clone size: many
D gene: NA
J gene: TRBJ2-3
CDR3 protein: CATSDLVDTQYF
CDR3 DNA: TGTGCCACCAGTGATTTGGTAGATACGCAGTATTTT

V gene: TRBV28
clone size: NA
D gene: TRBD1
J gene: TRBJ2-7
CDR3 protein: CASSPGTALGYEQYF
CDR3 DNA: TGTGCCAGCAGTCCAGGGACAGCCCTAGGCTACGAGCAGTACTTC

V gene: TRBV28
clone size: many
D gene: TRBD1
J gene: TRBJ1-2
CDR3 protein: CASSLTGVSYGYTF
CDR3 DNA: TGTGCCAGCAGCCTGACAGGGGTTTCCTATGGCTACACCTTC

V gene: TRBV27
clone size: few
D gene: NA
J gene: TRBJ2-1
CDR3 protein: CASSLLGHNEQFF
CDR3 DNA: TGTGCCAGCAGTTTATTGGGACACAATGAGCAGTTCTTC

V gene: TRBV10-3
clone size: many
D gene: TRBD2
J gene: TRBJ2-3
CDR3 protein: CAISESVLAGGSTDTQYF
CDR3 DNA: TGTGCCATCAGTGAGTCTGTACTAGCGGGAGGAAGCACAGATACGCAGTATTTT

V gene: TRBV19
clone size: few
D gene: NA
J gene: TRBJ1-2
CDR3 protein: CASSILGLSRDYGYTF
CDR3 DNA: TGTGCCAGTAGTATTTTGGGTTTGTCAAGGGACTATGGCTACACCTTC

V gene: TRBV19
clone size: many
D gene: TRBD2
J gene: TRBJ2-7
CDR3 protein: CASSTTSGSSYEQYF
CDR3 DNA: TGTGCCAGCAGCACCACTAGCGGGAGCTCCTACGAGCAGTACTTC

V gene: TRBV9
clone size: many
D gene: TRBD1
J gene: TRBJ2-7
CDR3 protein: CASSVRQGSYEQYF
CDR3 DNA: TGTGCCAGCAGCGTCAGACAGGGGTCCTACGAGCAGTACTTC

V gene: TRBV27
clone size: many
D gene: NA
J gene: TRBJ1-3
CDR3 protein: CASSLSRRTAAGNTIYF
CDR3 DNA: TGTGCCAGCAGTTTAAGTCGGCGGACGGCCGCTGGAAACACCATATATTTT

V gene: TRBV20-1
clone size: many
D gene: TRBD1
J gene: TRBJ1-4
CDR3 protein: CSAAAGQGNEKLFF
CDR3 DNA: TGCAGTGCGGCCGCGGGACAGGGTAATGAAAAACTGTTTTTT

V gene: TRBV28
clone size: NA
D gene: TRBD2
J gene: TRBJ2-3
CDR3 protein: CASSSQGLAGYDGGTDTQYF
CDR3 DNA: TGTGCCAGCAGTTCCCAGGGACTAGCGGGATATGATGGGGGCACAGATACGCAGTATTTT

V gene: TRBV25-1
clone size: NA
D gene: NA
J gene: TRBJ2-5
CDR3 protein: CASSGTVVETQYF
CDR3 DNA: TGTGCCAGCAGTGGGACAGTGGTGGAGACCCAGTACTTC

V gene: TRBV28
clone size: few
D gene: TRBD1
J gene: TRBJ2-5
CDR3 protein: CASSTQGEMETQYF
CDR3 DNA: TGTGCCAGCAGTACACAGGGGGAAATGGAGACCCAGTACTTC

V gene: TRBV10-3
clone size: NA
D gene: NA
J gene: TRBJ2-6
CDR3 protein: CAIRGQALSSGANVLTF
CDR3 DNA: TGTGCCATCCGCGGGCAGGCATTAAGCTCTGGGGCCAACGTCCTGACTTTC